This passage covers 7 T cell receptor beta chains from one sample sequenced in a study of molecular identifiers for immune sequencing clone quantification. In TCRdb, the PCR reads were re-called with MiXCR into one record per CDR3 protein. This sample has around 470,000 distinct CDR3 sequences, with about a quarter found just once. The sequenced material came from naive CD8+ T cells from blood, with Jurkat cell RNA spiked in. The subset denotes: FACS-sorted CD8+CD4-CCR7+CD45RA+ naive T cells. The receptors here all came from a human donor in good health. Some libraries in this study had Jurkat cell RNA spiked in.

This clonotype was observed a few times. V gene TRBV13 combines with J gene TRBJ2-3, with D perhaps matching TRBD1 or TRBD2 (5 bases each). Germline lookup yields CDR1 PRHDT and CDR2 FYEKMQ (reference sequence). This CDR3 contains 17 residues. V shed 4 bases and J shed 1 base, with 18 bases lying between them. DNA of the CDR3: TGTGCCAGCAGCTCCAACCAACTAGTGGGGGGCACAGATACGCAGTATTTT. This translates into CASSSNQLVGGTDTQYF.

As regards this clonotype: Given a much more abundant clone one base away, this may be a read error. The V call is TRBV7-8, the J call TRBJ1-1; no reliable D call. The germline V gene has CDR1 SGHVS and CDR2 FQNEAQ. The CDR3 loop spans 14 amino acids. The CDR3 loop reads CATSLELTNTEAFF. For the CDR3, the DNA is TGTGCCACCAGCTTAGAGTTGACAAACACTGAAGCTTTCTTT.

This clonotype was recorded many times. The CDR3 bases are TGTGCTAGTGGTTTGGGCAATCAGCCCCAGCATTTT. Translation: CASGLGNQPQHF. The chain carries TRBV12-5 and TRBJ1-5; D is ambiguous. With 1 base removed from V and 2 bases from J, the gap between germline ends came to 0 bases. Germline lookup yields CDR1 LGHNT and CDR2 FRNRAP. This CDR3 comprises 12 residues.

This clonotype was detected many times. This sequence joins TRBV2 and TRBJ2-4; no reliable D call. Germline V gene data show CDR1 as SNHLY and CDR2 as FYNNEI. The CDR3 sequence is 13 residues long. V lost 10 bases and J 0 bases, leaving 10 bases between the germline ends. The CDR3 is CATGREAKNIQYF. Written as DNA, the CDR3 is TGTGCCACCGGACGTGAAGCCAAAAACATTCAGTACTTC.

The CDR3 region is CASGFSRVGRYEQFF. The CDR3 DNA is TGTGCTAGTGGTTTTTCCAGGGTGGGTAGGTATGAGCAGTTCTTC. This chain uses TRBV12-5 with TRBJ2-1, with a tentative D call TRBD1 (5 bases). The V gene lost 3 bases and the J gene lost 8 bases, with 17 bases spanning the gap. CDR1 and CDR2 (germline): LGHNT, FRNRAP. The CDR3 has 15 amino acids.

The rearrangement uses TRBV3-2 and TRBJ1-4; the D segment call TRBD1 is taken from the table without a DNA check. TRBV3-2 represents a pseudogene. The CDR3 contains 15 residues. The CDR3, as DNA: TGTGCCAGCAGCCAAGATCCCCGGCCTGATGAAAAACTGTTTTTT. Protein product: CASSQDPRPDEKLFF.

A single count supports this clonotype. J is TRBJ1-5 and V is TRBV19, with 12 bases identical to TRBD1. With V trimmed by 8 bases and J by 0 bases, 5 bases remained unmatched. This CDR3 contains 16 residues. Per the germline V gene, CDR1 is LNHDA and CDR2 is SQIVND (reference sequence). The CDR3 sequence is CASSGTGGISNQPQHF. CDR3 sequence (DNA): TGTGCCAGTTCCGGGACAGGGGGCATTAGCAATCAGCCCCAGCATTTT.